One and the same sample provided the 5 T cell receptor beta chains below, sequenced in a study of blood T cells in healthy people across ages. Sample-barcoded 5' priming and a J-beta primer mix drove a second PCR of roughly 7 to 11 cycles. TCRdb itself ran the 5' RACE reads through MiXCR, one entry per CDR3 protein. The table shows over 1,200,000 distinct CDR3 sequences, with 59% occurring only once. Sequencing was done on a sample of blood. These receptors were taken from a young man in good health.

V gene TRBV4-3 combines with J gene TRBJ1-5; D is unclear. Germline CDR1 LGHNA, CDR2 YSLEER. This CDR3 contains 15 residues. V was pared by 2 bases and J by 2 bases, with 10 bases between. CDR3 DNA: TGCGCCAGCAGCCAAACGAGAAGTGGCAATCAGCCCCAGCATTTT. As protein: CASSQTRSGNQPQHF.

The V call is TRBV4-3, the J call TRBJ2-1; D gene ambiguous. This CDR3 has 13 amino acids. V was cut by 0 bases and J by 7 bases, with 7 bases left in between. Germline values: CDR1 LGHNA, CDR2 YSLEER. The CDR3 nucleotides are TGCGCCAGCAGCCAAGAAGCTGGGAATGAGCAGTTCTTC. Its translation: CASSQEAGNEQFF.

J is TRBJ2-3 and V is TRBV7-9, with D perhaps given as TRBD1 or TRBD2 (5 bases each). CDR3 length: 15 amino acids. Germline CDR1 and CDR2: SEHNR and FQNEAQ (reference sequence). V was trimmed by 5 bases and J by 0 bases, leaving 12 bases between them. The CDR3 reads CASSTLGGSTDTQYF. The CDR3 coding sequence is TGTGCCAGCAGCACCCTTGGGGGAAGCACAGATACGCAGTATTTT.

V is TRBV4-2 and J is TRBJ1-5, with D maybe TRBD1 (5 bases). The CDR3 is made up of 16 amino acids. The ends were cut back, 0 bases at V and 4 bases at J, with 13 bases in the middle. Germline V gene sequence: CDR1 LGHNA, CDR2 YNFKEQ. For the CDR3, the DNA is TGTGCCAGCAGCCAAGATACGCGAGACAGTAATCAGCCCCAGCATTTT. Amino acid sequence: CASSQDTRDSNQPQHF.

This chain connects TRBV7-2 to TRBJ2-5; 7 bases map to TRBD1. V lost 5 bases, J lost 11 bases, and 20 bases stayed unmatched. CDR1 and CDR2 (germline): SGHTA, FQGNSA. The CDR3 spans 16 residues. DNA of the CDR3: TGTGCCAGCAGCCTCCAAAGTGGGACAGCAAACAATGAGCAGTACTTC. It encodes CASSLQSGTANNEQYF.